The rows below give T cell receptor beta chains drawn from one sample of a study of T cells in localized non-small cell lung cancer. The assay was immunoSEQ multiplex PCR, and TCRdb's table has in-frame clones only and misses some. The repertoire includes just under 20,000 clones, approximately 80% of them detected once, and more than 4% sits in the top ten. The input for sequencing was peripheral blood, taken before any cancer treatment. The receptor source for this set is a man between 40 and 70 years old with stage I lung adenocarcinoma. Each CDR3 is given with its conserved first and last residue. A D gene is named only where the DNA matches it firmly. The listing skips clone size in some rows; elsewhere it reads once, few, many or a size class.

cdr3_length d_call j_call clone_size v_call cdr3_aa cdr3_nt
17 TRBD2 TRBJ2-3 . TRBV19 CASIPKREGASTDTQYF TGTGCCAGTATCCCGAAACGGGAGGGAGCTAGCACAGATACGCAGTATTTT
16 . TRBJ2-5 once TRBV5-1 CASSSPPGSAQETQYF TGCGCCAGCAGCTCCCCCCCAGGGTCCGCCCAAGAGACCCAGTACTTC
15 . TRBJ1-6 . TRBV5-6 CASSLIGVGNSPLHF TGTGCCAGCAGCTTGATTGGGGTAGGGAATTCACCCCTCCACTTT
16 TRBD2 TRBJ2-3 . TRBV7-9 CASIPLRGSGGDTQYF TGTGCCAGCATCCCCCTCCGCGGGAGCGGAGGGGATACGCAGTATTTT
16 TRBD1 TRBJ1-1 . TRBV12-5 CASGLTLTGSNTEAFF TGTGCTAGTGGTTTGACCTTGACAGGGTCCAACACTGAAGCTTTCTTT
18 TRBD1 TRBJ1-2 . TRBV11-2 CASSLDIGGGQVLGGYTF TGTGCCAGCAGCTTAGATATTGGTGGGGGACAGGTTCTAGGAGGCTACACCTTC
16 TRBD1 TRBJ2-7 few TRBV19 CASSISTGAQVYEQYF TGTGCCAGTAGTATATCTACAGGGGCCCAGGTTTACGAGCAGTACTTC
15 . TRBJ2-6 . TRBV19 CASSTGFAGANVLTF TGTGCCAGTAGTACAGGGTTTGCTGGGGCCAACGTCCTGACTTTC
14 TRBD1 TRBJ1-5 few TRBV30 CAWNEGQSNQPQHF TGTGCCTGGAATGAGGGACAGAGCAATCAGCCCCAGCATTTT
14 . TRBJ1-2 . TRBV4-3 CASSQDIGYYGYTF TGCGCCAGCAGCCAAGATATTGGGTACTATGGCTACACCTTC
15 . TRBJ1-4 . TRBV28 CASTRSGGGGEKLFF TGTGCCAGCACCCGAAGTGGGGGGGGCGGGGAAAAACTGTTTTTT
14 . TRBJ2-1 once TRBV30 CAWSDFSSYNEQFF TGTGCCTGGAGTGATTTCAGCTCCTACAATGAGCAGTTCTTC
16 . TRBJ1-6 . TRBV7-2 CASSPTAGRTASPLHF TGTGCCAGCAGCCCGACCGCCGGCAGGACCGCTTCACCCCTCCACTTC
15 TRBD1 TRBJ1-1 . TRBV10-3 CAISDLDRGGTEAFF TGTGCCATCAGTGACCTGGACAGGGGAGGCACTGAAGCTTTCTTT
18 TRBD1 TRBJ1-2 . TRBV28 CASTLFGTGSYSNYGYTF TGTGCCAGCACCCTTTTTGGGACAGGGTCCTACTCTAACTATGGCTACACCTTC
12 . TRBJ2-2 . TRBV6-1 CASVSATGELFF TGTGCCAGCGTATCAGCCACCGGGGAGCTGTTTTTT
14 . TRBJ1-2 . TRBV5-1 CASSLAGEGYGYTF TGCGCCAGCAGCTTGGCGGGAGAGGGCTATGGCTACACCTTC
14 TRBD1 TRBJ1-6 . TRBV5-4 CASSLGRGDSPLHF TGTGCCAGCAGCTTGGGCAGGGGGGATTCACCCCTCCACTTT
15 TRBD2 TRBJ2-7 . TRBV10-2 CASSEIAGLIYEQYF TGCGCCAGCAGTGAGATAGCGGGACTTATTTACGAGCAGTACTTC
15 . TRBJ2-7 . TRBV9 CASSVAGHTSYEQYF TGTGCCAGCAGCGTAGCGGGACACACTTCCTACGAGCAGTACTTC
15 . TRBJ2-3 . TRBV7-3 CASSPGGTSTDTQYF TGTGCCAGCAGCCCCGGGGGAACTAGCACAGATACGCAGTATTTT
12 . TRBJ1-1 once TRBV6-5 CASSALGAAAFF TGTGCCAGCAGTGCCCTGGGGGCGGCAGCTTTCTTT
13 . TRBJ2-7 . TRBV28 CASSLTATYEQYF TGTGCCAGCAGTCTGACGGCTACCTACGAGCAGTACTTC
14 . TRBJ1-1 . TRBV6-5 CASSLGGVNTEAFF TGTGCCAGCAGTTTGGGAGGGGTGAACACTGAAGCTTTCTTT
14 TRBD1 TRBJ2-2 . TRBV27 CASSPGQGFGELFF TGTGCCAGCAGTCCAGGACAGGGGTTCGGGGAGCTGTTTTTT
15 TRBD2 TRBJ2-3 . TRBV30 CAWTPLAGGTDTQYF TGTGCCTGGACCCCCTTAGCGGGGGGCACAGATACGCAGTATTTT
14 TRBD2 TRBJ2-5 . TRBV6-4 CAGVAGVVRETQYF TGTGCCGGAGTAGCGGGAGTGGTTCGAGAGACCCAGTACTTC
16 . TRBJ2-3 . TRBV9 CASSRREGHSTDTQYF TGTGCCAGCAGCAGAAGGGAGGGACACAGCACAGATACGCAGTATTTT
15 . TRBJ2-1 . TRBV18 CASSPSGSSYNEQFF TGTGCCAGCTCACCGAGTGGGAGCTCCTACAATGAGCAGTTCTTC
13 TRBD1 TRBJ2-3 . TRBV28 CASSPGQPDTQYF TGTGCCAGCAGTCCGGGACAGCCAGATACGCAGTATTTT
14 . TRBJ1-2 . TRBV7-2 CASSFEQIAYGYTF TGTGCCAGCAGCTTTGAGCAGATCGCCTATGGCTACACCTTC
16 . TRBJ1-4 . TRBV11-2 CASSLYFGGLNEKLFF TGTGCCAGCAGCTTATATTTTGGGGGCTTGAATGAAAAACTGTTTTTT
15 . TRBJ2-3 . TRBV6-5 CASSYGWTPTDTQYF TGTGCCAGCAGTTATGGATGGACTCCCACAGATACGCAGTATTTT
15 . TRBJ2-7 once TRBV19 CASSINPGRGYEQYF TGTGCCAGTAGTATTAATCCGGGACGGGGGTACGAGCAGTACTTC
18 . TRBJ2-6 . TRBV27 CASSLHPPGYKSGHVLTF TGTGCCAGCAGTTTGCATCCTCCTGGCTACAAGTCGGGCCACGTCCTGACTTTC
15 . TRBJ2-2 once TRBV7-2 CASSRMTGNTGELFF TGTGCCAGCAGCCGTATGACAGGGAACACCGGGGAGCTGTTTTTT
16 . TRBJ1-1 . TRBV5-1 CASSPRVGTVNTEAFF TGCGCCAGCAGCCCGCGCGTGGGCACGGTCAACACTGAAGCTTTCTTT
13 . TRBJ2-7 . TRBV6-1 CASSEYGSYEQYF TGTGCCAGCAGTGAATACGGGAGTTACGAGCAGTACTTC
15 . TRBJ1-1 . TRBV4-2 CASSQDTGTDTEAFF TGTGCCAGCAGCCAAGACACAGGGACGGACACTGAAGCTTTCTTT
14 . TRBJ2-3 . TRBV9 CASSVAPRADTQYF TGTGCCAGCAGCGTAGCCCCTAGAGCAGATACGCAGTATTTT
14 . TRBJ1-1 . TRBV18 CASSPVTEDTEAFF TGTGCCAGCTCACCTGTGACAGAGGACACTGAAGCTTTCTTT
16 . TRBJ1-6 . TRBV2 CASSEMYDLRASPLHF TGTGCCAGCAGTGAAATGTACGACCTCCGAGCTTCACCCCTCCACTTT
14 . TRBJ1-1 few TRBV25-1 CASRLGGGNTEAFF TGTGCCAGCAGATTAGGGGGAGGTAACACTGAAGCTTTCTTT
15 . TRBJ2-6 . TRBV7-8 CASSSGGAGANVLTF TGTGCCAGCAGCTCAGGGGGGGCTGGGGCCAACGTCCTGACTTTC
18 . TRBJ1-4 . TRBV30 CAWSVRSKWAEDNEKLFF TGTGCCTGGAGTGTAAGGTCTAAGTGGGCGGAGGACAATGAAAAACTGTTTTTT
14 . TRBJ2-7 once TRBV29-1 CSVETPPGSYEQYF TGCAGCGTTGAGACCCCCCCGGGCTCCTACGAGCAGTACTTC
16 . TRBJ2-3 . TRBV5-1 CASSLAPAGGGDTQYF TGCGCCAGCAGCTTGGCCCCGGCAGGGGGAGGGGATACGCAGTATTTT
14 . TRBJ1-2 . TRBV28 CASGPIWGANGYTF TGTGCCAGCGGTCCGATTTGGGGGGCGAATGGCTACACCTTC
15 TRBD2 TRBJ2-1 . TRBV11-3 CASSSLAGGRNEQFF TGTGCCAGCAGCTCCCTAGCGGGGGGCAGAAATGAGCAGTTCTTC
15 . TRBJ1-6 . TRBV2 CASSEVGSAASPLHF TGTGCCAGCAGTGAAGTTGGGTCCGCTGCTTCACCCCTCCACTTT
14 . TRBJ2-7 . TRBV6-5 CASSYMAGPYEQYF TGTGCCAGCAGTTACATGGCAGGTCCCTACGAGCAGTACTTC
12 . TRBJ2-7 . TRBV7-9 CASSLNSYEQYF TGTGCCAGCAGCTTAAATTCCTACGAGCAGTACTTC